This note documents a single T cell receptor beta chain sequence. Its cognate antigen is unknown. The protocol was immunoSEQ multiplex PCR, while the TCRdb copy is restricted to in-frame clones and leaves out a portion. The repertoire holds 19,000 or so clones, with about 89% as singletons. The CDR3 loop spans 13 amino acids. V lost 0 bases and J 5 bases, leaving 8 bases between the germline ends. The V gene's germline CDR1 is SGHRS and CDR2 YFSETQ. These data are taken from a study of graft-versus-host responses after intestinal transplantation. Whole-study results and caveats: GvH clones were found in recipient marrow; some appeared first in ileum or blood.

The material sequenced was PBMCs, taken approximately 220 days after intestinal transplant. The chain has TRBV5-1 and TRBJ2-5, with D unclear. The sequence derives from a human patient who received an intestinal transplant, so some T cells may come from the graft donor. CDR3 amino acids: CASSLEISETQYF. In nucleotides, the CDR3 is TGCGCCAGCAGCTTGGAAATTTCGGAGACCCAGTACTTC.